A selection of T cell receptor beta chains follows, all from one sample in a study of shared clonotypes between healthy human individuals. Method: immunoSEQ multiplex PCR; TCRdb's copy keeps in-frame clones and lacks some. Found here are 530,000 or so clones, about 75% of them singletons; the top ten hold about an eighth. Sequenced material: PBMCs. The receptors here all came from a woman aged 40 to 50 in good health. Some clones in this sample may be carry-over from other donors' samples. The CDR3 runs from the conserved cysteine through the conserved F or W. The order of the fields is D gene, clone size, J gene, V gene, CDR3 protein, CDR3 DNA. A D gene is named only where the DNA matches it firmly. Clone sizes are given selectively: once, few, many, or a class where the clone is expanded.

>TRBD2|-|TRBJ2-1|TRBV29-1
CSVEPRGSGLAINEQFF
TGCAGCGTTGAACCCCGGGGGTCGGGACTAGCTATTAATGAGCAGTTCTTC
>-|once|TRBJ2-3|TRBV18
CASSPRNIPTDTQYF
TGTGCCAGCTCACCGAGGAACATCCCCACAGATACGCAGTATTTT
>-|few|TRBJ1-5|TRBV15
CATSSPRDYYSNQPQHF
TGTGCCACCAGCAGCCCCCGGGACTACTATAGCAATCAGCCCCAGCATTTT
>TRBD2|-|TRBJ2-7|TRBV18
CASSPLKLAGVGEQYF
TGTGCCAGCTCACCACTGAAACTAGCGGGAGTGGGCGAGCAGTACTTC
>-|-|TRBJ1-5|TRBV19
CASGGTHSNQPQHF
TGTGCCAGCGGAGGGACCCATAGCAATCAGCCCCAGCATTTT
>-|-|TRBJ1-3|TRBV28
CASSLGGSVSGNTIYF
TGTGCCAGCAGTTTGGGGGGGTCAGTCTCTGGAAACACCATATATTTT
>TRBD2|-|TRBJ2-7|TRBV30
CAWSRVGGLAEQYF
TGTGCCTGGAGCCGTGTAGGGGGACTAGCTGAGCAGTACTTC
>-|-|TRBJ2-1|TRBV12-2
CQAPAGGENEQFF
TGTCAAGCTCCGGCGGGAGGGGAGAATGAGCAGTTCTTC
>TRBD1|-|TRBJ2-3|TRBV7-2
CASSLVWDRGTDTQYF
TGTGCCAGCAGCTTAGTGTGGGACAGGGGCACAGATACGCAGTATTTT
>TRBD1|-|TRBJ1-6|TRBV5-1
CASSLAGQGASPLHF
TGCGCCAGCAGCTTGGCTGGACAGGGTGCATCACCCCTCCACTTT
>-|-|TRBJ2-1|TRBV15
CATSRDHGYEQFF
TGTGCCACCAGCAGAGATCATGGCTATGAGCAGTTCTTC
>TRBD1|-|TRBJ2-7|TRBV11-1
CASSLGTGNREQYF
TGTGCCAGCAGCCTTGGGACAGGGAACCGGGAGCAGTACTTC
>-|-|TRBJ2-7|TRBV28
CASSSPGGGGVLEQYF
TGTGCCAGCAGCTCCCCAGGGGGTGGAGGGGTCCTGGAGCAGTACTTC
>TRBD1|-|TRBJ2-2|TRBV7-3
CASSPRQGDTGELFF
TGTGCCAGCAGCCCCCGACAGGGGGACACCGGGGAGCTGTTTTTT
>-|once|TRBJ1-2|TRBV30
CAWSSGSNYGYTF
TGTGCCTGGAGCTCGGGTAGTAACTATGGCTACACCTTC
>TRBD2|-|TRBJ2-5|TRBV29-1
CSVEVAGVGETQYF
TGCAGCGTTGAAGTGGCGGGAGTGGGCGAGACCCAGTACTTC
>TRBD2|-|TRBJ2-3|TRBV27
CASSSSGRARDTQYF
TGTGCCAGCAGTTCTAGCGGGAGGGCCAGAGATACGCAGTATTTT
>-|-|TRBJ1-1|TRBV5-1
CASSLAVGFTEAFF
TGCGCCAGCAGCTTGGCGGTAGGGTTCACTGAAGCTTTCTTT
>-|-|TRBJ2-7|TRBV6-1
CASRENSLGAYEQYF
TGTGCCAGCAGAGAAAACAGCCTAGGGGCCTACGAGCAGTACTTC
>-|-|TRBJ1-5|TRBV2
CASSEGGRQPQHF
TGTGCCAGCAGTGAAGGCGGTCGGCAGCCCCAGCATTTT
>TRBD1|-|TRBJ1-5|TRBV5-8
CASSPFGTAYNQPQHF
TGTGCCAGCAGCCCCTTCGGGACAGCATACAATCAGCCCCAGCATTTT
>-|-|TRBJ2-5|TRBV5-4
CASSRTAQETQYF
TGTGCCAGCAGCAGGACTGCCCAAGAGACCCAGTACTTC
>TRBD1|-|TRBJ2-3|TRBV30
CAWSVGTATDTQYF
TGTGCCTGGAGTGTAGGGACAGCGACAGATACGCAGTATTTT
>-|once|TRBJ2-7|TRBV7-2
CASSFGHPTEQYF
TGTGCCAGCAGCTTTGGACACCCTACCGAGCAGTACTTC
>TRBD2|-|TRBJ2-7|TRBV5-4
CASSSKKASGSSYEQYF
TGTGCCAGCAGCTCTAAAAAGGCCAGCGGGAGCTCCTACGAGCAGTACTTC
>-|-|TRBJ2-7|TRBV11-2
CASSLNAKGPGEQYF
TGTGCCAGCAGCTTAAACGCAAAGGGACCCGGCGAGCAGTACTTC
>-|-|TRBJ2-3|TRBV7-6
CASSLGGHGDTQYF
TGTGCCAGCAGCTTAGGGGGACATGGGGATACGCAGTATTTT
>-|-|TRBJ2-2|TRBV4-3
CASSQDFLRAGELFF
TGCGCCAGCAGCCAAGATTTCCTCCGGGCCGGGGAGCTGTTTTTT
>-|-|TRBJ2-7|TRBV11-2
CASRHLTDWYEQYF
TGTGCCAGCAGGCATTTGACAGATTGGTACGAGCAGTACTTC
>TRBD1|-|TRBJ2-7|TRBV11-1
CASTGRDRNPFSAYEQYF
TGTGCCAGCACCGGCCGGGACAGGAACCCCTTCAGTGCCTACGAGCAGTACTTC
>-|-|TRBJ1-6|TRBV5-4
CASSFSSPNSPLHF
TGTGCCAGCAGCTTTTCCTCACCCAATTCACCCCTCCACTTT
>-|-|TRBJ2-5|TRBV15
CATSRGRESETQYF
TGTGCCACCAGCAGAGGGCGGGAAAGTGAGACCCAGTACTTC
>TRBD1|-|TRBJ2-5|TRBV5-1
CASTPWTGGETQYF
TGCGCCAGCACCCCTTGGACAGGGGGAGAGACCCAGTACTTC
>-|many|TRBJ1-1|TRBV27
CASSRRYGDTEAFF
TGTGCCAGCAGTAGAAGGTACGGCGACACTGAAGCTTTCTTT
>TRBD2|-|TRBJ2-3|TRBV5-8
CASSLIRTSGSTDTQYF
TGTGCCAGCAGCTTAATACGGACTAGCGGGAGCACAGATACGCAGTATTTT
>-|-|TRBJ2-3|TRBV9
CASSVSSQGTDTQYF
TGTGCCAGCAGCGTATCCTCCCAGGGGACAGATACGCAGTATTTT
>TRBD1|many|TRBJ1-2|TRBV18
CASSPPGDRGYGYTF
TGTGCCAGCTCACCACCGGGGGACAGGGGCTATGGCTACACCTTC
>-|few|TRBJ2-1|TRBV7-9
CASSLGARNEQFF
TGTGCCAGCAGCTTGGGGGCTCGGAATGAGCAGTTCTTC
>-|-|TRBJ1-2|TRBV28
CASSPVGALYGYTF
TGTGCCAGCAGTCCCGTAGGGGCGCTCTATGGCTACACCTTC
>-|-|TRBJ2-5|TRBV7-9
CASSLVGETQYF
TGTGCCAGCAGCTTGGTTGGAGAGACCCAGTACTTC
>-|-|TRBJ2-7|TRBV28
CASSETRLYERYF
TGTGCCAGCAGTGAGACAAGACTTTACGAGCGGTACTTC
>-|-|TRBJ2-7|TRBV18
CASSPAVGPFTYEQYF
TGTGCCAGCTCACCCGCGGTAGGGCCTTTTACCTACGAGCAGTACTTC
>-|-|TRBJ2-3|TRBV28
CASGGRGDTQYF
TGTGCCAGCGGGGGCCGGGGGGATACGCAGTATTTT
>TRBD1|-|TRBJ1-5|TRBV28
CASSLGQGYRQPQHF
TGTGCCAGCAGTCTAGGACAGGGGTATCGTCAGCCCCAGCATTTT
>-|-|TRBJ2-7|TRBV6-1
CASRDRGGTYEQYF
TGTGCCAGCAGAGACAGGGGAGGGACGTACGAGCAGTACTTC
>TRBD1|-|TRBJ2-7|TRBV10-3
CAISARDRVEQYF
TGTGCCATCAGTGCCCGGGACAGGGTCGAGCAGTACTTC
>-|-|TRBJ2-7|TRBV30
CAWSADDSPPLDEQYF
TGTGCCTGGAGTGCCGACGACAGTCCCCCGTTAGACGAGCAGTACTTC
>-|few|TRBJ2-3|TRBV5-4
CASSLDPLSTDTQYF
TGTGCCAGCAGCTTGGACCCCCTGAGCACAGATACGCAGTATTTT
>-|once|TRBJ2-7|TRBV28
CASSLPQHEGRYEQYF
TGTGCCAGCAGTTTACCCCAGCACGAGGGCCGCTACGAGCAGTACTTC
>TRBD2|-|TRBJ2-3|TRBV27
CASSRTSAPTDTQYF
TGTGCCAGCAGTCGTACTAGCGCACCCACAGATACGCAGTATTTT
>TRBD1|-|TRBJ1-3|TRBV9
CASSPGQGDSGNTIYF
TGTGCCAGCAGCCCGGGACAGGGGGACTCTGGAAACACCATATATTTT
>-|few|TRBJ1-6|TRBV2
CASKTDGENSPLHF
TGTGCCAGCAAAACGGACGGGGAGAATTCACCCCTCCACTTT
>-|few|TRBJ2-3|TRBV5-5
CASSLVGAGSDTQYF
TGTGCCAGCAGCTTGGTGGGGGCAGGTTCGGATACGCAGTATTTT
>TRBD2|-|TRBJ2-3|TRBV7-6
CASSLQTSGRAGTDTQYF
TGTGCCAGCAGCCTCCAGACTAGCGGGAGGGCCGGGACAGATACGCAGTATTTT
>-|few|TRBJ2-3|TRBV19
CASSQSDYDTDTQYF
TGTGCCAGTAGCCAATCGGACTATGACACAGATACGCAGTATTTT